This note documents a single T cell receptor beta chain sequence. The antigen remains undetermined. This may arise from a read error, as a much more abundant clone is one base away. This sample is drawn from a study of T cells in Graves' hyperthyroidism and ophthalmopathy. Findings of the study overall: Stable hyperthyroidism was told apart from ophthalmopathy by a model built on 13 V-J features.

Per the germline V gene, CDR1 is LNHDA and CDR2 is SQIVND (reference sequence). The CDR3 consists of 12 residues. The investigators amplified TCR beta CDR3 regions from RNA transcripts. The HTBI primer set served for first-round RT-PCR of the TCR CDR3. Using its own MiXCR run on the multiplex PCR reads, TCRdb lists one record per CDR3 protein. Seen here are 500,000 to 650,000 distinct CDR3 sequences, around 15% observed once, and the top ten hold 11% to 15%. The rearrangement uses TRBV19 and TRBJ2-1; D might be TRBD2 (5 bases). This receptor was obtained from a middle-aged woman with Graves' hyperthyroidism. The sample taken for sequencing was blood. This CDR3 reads CAGSKGRGEQFF. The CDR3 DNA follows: TGTGCCGGTAGTAAGGGCAGAGGGGAGCAGTTCTTC.